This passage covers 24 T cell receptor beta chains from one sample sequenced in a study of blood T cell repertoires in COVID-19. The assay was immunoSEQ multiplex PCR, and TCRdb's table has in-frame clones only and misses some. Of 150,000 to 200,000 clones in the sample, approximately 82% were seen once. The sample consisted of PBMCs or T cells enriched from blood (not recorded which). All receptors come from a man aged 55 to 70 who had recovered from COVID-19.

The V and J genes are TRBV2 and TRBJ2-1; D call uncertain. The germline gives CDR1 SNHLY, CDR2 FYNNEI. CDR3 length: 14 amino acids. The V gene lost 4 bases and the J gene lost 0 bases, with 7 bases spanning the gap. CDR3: CASSARGSYNEQFF. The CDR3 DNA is TGTGCCAGCAGTGCCCGCGGCTCCTACAATGAGCAGTTCTTC. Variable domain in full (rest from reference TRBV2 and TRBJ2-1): EPEVTQTPSHQVTQMGQEVILRCVPISNHLYFYWYRQILGQKVEFLVSFYNNEISEKSEIFDDQFSVERPDGSNFTLKIRSTKLEDSAMYFCASSARGSYNEQFFGPGTRLTVL.

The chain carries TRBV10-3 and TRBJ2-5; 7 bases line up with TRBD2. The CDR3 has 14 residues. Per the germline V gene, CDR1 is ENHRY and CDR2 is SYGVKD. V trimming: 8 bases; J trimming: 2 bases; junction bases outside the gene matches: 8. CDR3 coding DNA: TGTGCCATCGCCCCCACCGGGGGGCAAGAGACCCAGTACTTC. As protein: CAIAPTGGQETQYF.

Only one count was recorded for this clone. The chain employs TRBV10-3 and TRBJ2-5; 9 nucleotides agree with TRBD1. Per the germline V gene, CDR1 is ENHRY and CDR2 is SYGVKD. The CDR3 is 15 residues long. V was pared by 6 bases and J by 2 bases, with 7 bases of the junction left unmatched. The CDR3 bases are TGTGCCATCAGCCGGGGACAGGGAGGGCAAGAGACCCAGTACTTC. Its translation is CAISRGQGGQETQYF.

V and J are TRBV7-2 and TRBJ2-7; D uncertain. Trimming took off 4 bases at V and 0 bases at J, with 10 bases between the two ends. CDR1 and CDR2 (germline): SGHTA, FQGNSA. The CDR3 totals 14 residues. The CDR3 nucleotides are TGTGCCAGCAGCTCCCCCCGGAGCTCCTACGAGCAGTACTTC. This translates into CASSSPRSSYEQYF.

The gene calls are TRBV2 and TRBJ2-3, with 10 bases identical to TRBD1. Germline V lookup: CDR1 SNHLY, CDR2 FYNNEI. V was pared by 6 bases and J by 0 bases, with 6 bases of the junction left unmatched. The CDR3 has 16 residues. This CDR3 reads CASRPRTGGSTDTQYF. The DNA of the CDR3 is TGTGCCAGCAGACCACGGACAGGGGGGAGCACAGATACGCAGTATTTT.

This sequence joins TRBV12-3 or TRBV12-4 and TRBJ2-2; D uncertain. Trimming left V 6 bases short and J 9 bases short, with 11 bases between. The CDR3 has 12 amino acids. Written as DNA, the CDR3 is TGTGCCAGCAGGAATTCAGTTTGGGAGCTGTTTTTT. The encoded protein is CASRNSVWELFF.

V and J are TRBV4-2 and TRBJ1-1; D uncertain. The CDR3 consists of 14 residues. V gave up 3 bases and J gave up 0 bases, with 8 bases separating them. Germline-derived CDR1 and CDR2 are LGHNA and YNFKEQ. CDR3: CASSQTTMNTEAFF. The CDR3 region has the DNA TGTGCCAGCAGCCAGACGACAATGAACACTGAAGCTTTCTTT.

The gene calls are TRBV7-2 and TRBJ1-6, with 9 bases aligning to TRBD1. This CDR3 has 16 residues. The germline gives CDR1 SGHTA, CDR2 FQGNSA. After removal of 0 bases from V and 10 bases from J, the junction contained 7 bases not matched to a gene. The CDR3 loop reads CASSLATGTGISPLHF. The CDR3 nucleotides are TGTGCCAGCAGCTTAGCCACCGGGACAGGGATCTCACCCCTCCACTTT.

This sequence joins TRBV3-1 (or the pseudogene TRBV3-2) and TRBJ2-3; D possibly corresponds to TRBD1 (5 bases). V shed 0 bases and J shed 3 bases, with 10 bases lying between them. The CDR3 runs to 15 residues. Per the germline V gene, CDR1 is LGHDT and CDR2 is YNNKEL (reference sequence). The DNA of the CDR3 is TGTGCCAGCAGCCAAGATGCAGGGCTGACAGATACGCAGTATTTT. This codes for CASSQDAGLTDTQYF.

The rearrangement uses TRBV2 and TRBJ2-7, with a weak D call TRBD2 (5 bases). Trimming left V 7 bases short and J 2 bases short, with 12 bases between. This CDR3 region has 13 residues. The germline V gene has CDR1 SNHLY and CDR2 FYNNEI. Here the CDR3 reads CASTPGITYEQYF. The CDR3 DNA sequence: TGTGCCAGCACCCCCGGGATCACCTACGAGCAGTACTTC.

This chain's CDR3 is CASSLGQGDEQFF. The CDR3 DNA reads as TGTGCCAGCAGTTTGGGACAGGGAGACGAGCAGTTCTTC. The V call is TRBV12-3 or TRBV12-4, the J call TRBJ2-1; the match to TRBD1 covers 9 bases. The CDR3 spans 13 residues. V lost 3 bases, J lost 10 bases, and 4 bases stayed unmatched.

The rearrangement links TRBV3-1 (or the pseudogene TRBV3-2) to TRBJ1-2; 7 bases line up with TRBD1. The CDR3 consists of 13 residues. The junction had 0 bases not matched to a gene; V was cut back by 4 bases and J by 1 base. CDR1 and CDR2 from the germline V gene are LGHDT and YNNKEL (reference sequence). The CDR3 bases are TGTGCCAGCAGCCCAGGGGGTAACTATGGCTACACCTTC. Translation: CASSPGGNYGYTF.

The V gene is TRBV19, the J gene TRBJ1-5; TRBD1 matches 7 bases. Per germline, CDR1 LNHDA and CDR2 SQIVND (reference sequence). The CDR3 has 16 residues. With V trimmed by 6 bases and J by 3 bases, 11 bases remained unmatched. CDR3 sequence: CASSLLVGQNNQPQHF. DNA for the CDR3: TGTGCCAGTAGCCTTCTCGTGGGACAGAACAATCAGCCCCAGCATTTT.

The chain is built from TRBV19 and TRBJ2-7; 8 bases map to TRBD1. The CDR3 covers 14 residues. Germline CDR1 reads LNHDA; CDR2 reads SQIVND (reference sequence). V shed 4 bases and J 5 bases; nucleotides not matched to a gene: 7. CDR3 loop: CASSTRTGIDEQYF. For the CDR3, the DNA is TGTGCCAGTAGTACGAGGACAGGGATTGACGAGCAGTACTTC.

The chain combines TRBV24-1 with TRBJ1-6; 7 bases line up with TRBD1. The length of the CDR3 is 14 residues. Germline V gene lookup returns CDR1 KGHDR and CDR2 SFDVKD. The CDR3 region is CGTGRGSYNSPLHF. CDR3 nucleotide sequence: TGTGGGACAGGCAGGGGTTCCTATAATTCACCCCTCCACTTT.

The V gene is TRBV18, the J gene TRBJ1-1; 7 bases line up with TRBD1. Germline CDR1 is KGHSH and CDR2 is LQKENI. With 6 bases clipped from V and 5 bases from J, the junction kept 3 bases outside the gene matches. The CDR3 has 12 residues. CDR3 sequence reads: CASSSTGTEAFF. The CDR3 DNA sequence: TGTGCCAGCTCGTCGACAGGGACTGAAGCTTTCTTT.

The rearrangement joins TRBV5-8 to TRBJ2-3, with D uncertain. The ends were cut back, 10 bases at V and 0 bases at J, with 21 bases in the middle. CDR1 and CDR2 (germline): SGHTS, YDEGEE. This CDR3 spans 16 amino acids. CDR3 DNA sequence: TGTGCCCGAAGAGGATCTAGGTCGACTAGCACAGATACGCAGTATTTT. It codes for CARRGSRSTSTDTQYF.

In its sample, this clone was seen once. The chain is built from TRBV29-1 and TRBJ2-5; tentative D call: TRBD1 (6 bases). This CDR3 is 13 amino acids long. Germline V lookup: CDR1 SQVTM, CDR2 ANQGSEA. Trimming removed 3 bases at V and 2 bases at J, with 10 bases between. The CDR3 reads CSVEVQGQETQYF. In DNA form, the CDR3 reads TGCAGCGTTGAGGTTCAGGGGCAAGAGACCCAGTACTTC.

CDR3 in amino acids: CASRNSGTGYGYTF. The DNA of the CDR3 is TGCGCCAGCAGAAATTCCGGGACAGGCTATGGCTACACCTTC. The chain links TRBV5-1 to TRBJ1-2, with 8 bases that match TRBD1. The CDR3 extends over 14 amino acids. V lost 5 bases and J lost 4; bases outside the gene matches: 7. From germline, CDR1 is SGHRS and CDR2 YFSETQ.

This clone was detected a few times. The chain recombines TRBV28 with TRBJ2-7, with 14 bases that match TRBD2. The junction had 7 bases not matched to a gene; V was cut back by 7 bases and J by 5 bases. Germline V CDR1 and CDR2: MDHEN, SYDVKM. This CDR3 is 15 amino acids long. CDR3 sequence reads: CASIGTSGSIHEQYF. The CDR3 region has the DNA TGTGCCAGCATCGGGACTAGCGGGAGCATCCACGAGCAGTACTTC.

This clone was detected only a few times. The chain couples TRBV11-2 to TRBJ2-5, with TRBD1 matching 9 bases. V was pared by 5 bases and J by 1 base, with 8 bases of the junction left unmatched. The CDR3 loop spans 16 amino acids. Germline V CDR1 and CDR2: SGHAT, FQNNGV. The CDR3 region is CASSPLGTGSQETQYF. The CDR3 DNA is TGTGCCAGCAGCCCCCTTGGGACAGGGTCCCAAGAGACCCAGTACTTC.

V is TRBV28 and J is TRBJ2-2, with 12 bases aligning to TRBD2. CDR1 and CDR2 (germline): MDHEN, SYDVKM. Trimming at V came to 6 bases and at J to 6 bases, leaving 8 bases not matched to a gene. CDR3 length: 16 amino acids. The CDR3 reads CASSPPSGRAPGELFF. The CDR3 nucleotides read TGTGCCAGCAGCCCCCCTAGCGGGAGGGCCCCCGGGGAGCTGTTTTTT.

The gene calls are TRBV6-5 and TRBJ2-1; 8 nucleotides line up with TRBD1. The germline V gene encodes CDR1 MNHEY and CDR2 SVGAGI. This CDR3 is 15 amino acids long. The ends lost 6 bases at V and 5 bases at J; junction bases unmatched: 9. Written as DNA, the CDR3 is TGTGCCAGCAGCCAGGGGGCAGGGTGGAACAATGAGCAGTTCTTC. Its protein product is CASSQGAGWNNEQFF.

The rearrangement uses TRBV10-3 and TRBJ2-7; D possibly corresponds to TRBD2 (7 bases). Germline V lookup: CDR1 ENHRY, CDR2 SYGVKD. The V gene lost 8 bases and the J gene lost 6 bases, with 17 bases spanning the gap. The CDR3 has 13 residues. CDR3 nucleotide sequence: TGTGCCATCCGAGGGGGGAGGGGTCCCGAGCAGTACTTC. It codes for CAIRGGRGPEQYF.